Each of the 19 T cell receptor beta chains below was sequenced from the same sample in a study of blood T cell repertoires in COVID-19. Clones were sequenced by immunoSEQ multiplex PCR, and TCRdb holds only the in-frame ones, with some missing. The sample yields approximately 110,000 clones, less than 75% seen once. Sequenced sample: peripheral blood. The origin of the receptors is a human donor with acute or convalescent COVID-19. The donor label of this sample is uncertain.

For the CDR3, the DNA is TGTGCCAGCAGTTACCACGGGTTGAACACTGAAGCTTTCTTT. Translation: CASSYHGLNTEAFF. This rearrangement joins TRBV2 to TRBJ1-1, with D unclear. Trimming took off 5 bases at V and 0 bases at J, with 10 bases between the two ends. The CDR3 is made up of 14 amino acids. Germline CDR1 SNHLY, CDR2 FYNNEI.

This clone was detected many times. The CDR3 loop reads CAWRRDSNSPLHF. Written as DNA, the CDR3 is TGTGCCTGGAGGCGGGACAGTAATTCACCCCTCCACTTT. The V and J genes are TRBV30 and TRBJ1-6, with 7 bases lining up with TRBD1. With V trimmed by 3 bases and J by 6 bases, 2 bases remained unmatched. The CDR3 is made up of 13 amino acids. Germline V gene data show CDR1 as GTSNPN and CDR2 as SVGIG (reference sequence). Supplemented by reference TRBV30 and TRBJ1-6, the full variable domain reads SQTIHQWPATLVQPVGSPLSLECTVEGTSNPNLYWYRQAAGRGLQLLFYSVGIGQISSEVPQNLSASRPQDRQFILSSKKLLLSDSGFYLCAWRRDSNSPLHFGNGTRLTVT.

This chain joins TRBV19 and TRBJ1-6, with 9 nucleotides matching TRBD1. This CDR3 region has 13 residues. With V trimmed by 7 bases and J by 9 bases, 4 bases remained unmatched. Germline loops: CDR1 LNHDA, CDR2 SQIVND (reference sequence). The CDR3 loop reads CASMDRGSSPLHF. Here the CDR3 DNA reads TGTGCCAGTATGGACAGGGGCTCTTCACCCCTCCACTTT.

The chain employs TRBV30 and TRBJ1-5; 9 nucleotides align to TRBD1. Germline V gene lookup returns CDR1 GTSNPN and CDR2 SVGIG (reference sequence). V lost 1 base and J lost 4; bases outside the gene matches: 5. This CDR3 spans 15 amino acids. The CDR3 sequence is CAWSGGQGKNQPQHF. The CDR3 DNA reads as TGTGCCTGGAGTGGGGGACAGGGAAAAAATCAGCCCCAGCATTTT.

The genes are TRBV4-1 and TRBJ2-1; 7 nucleotides line up with TRBD2. The CDR3 runs to 17 residues. Trimming took 1 base from V and 10 from J; bases not matched to a gene: 16. From germline, CDR1 is MGHRA and CDR2 YSYEKL. CDR3 protein: CASSQVGVVAGLQEQFF. In DNA, the CDR3 is TGCGCCAGCAGCCAAGTGGGGGTGGTAGCGGGCCTACAGGAGCAGTTCTTC.

The genes are TRBV13 and TRBJ1-1; D gene uncertain. V was pared by 0 bases and J by 11 bases, with 13 bases between. This CDR3 has 13 amino acids. Germline V CDR1 and CDR2: PRHDT, FYEKMQ (reference sequence). CDR3 region: CASSLGSGRHAFF. CDR3 bases: TGTGCCAGCAGCTTAGGGTCAGGCCGGCACGCTTTCTTT.

V usage is TRBV4-2 and J usage is TRBJ1-1, with TRBD1 as a possible D gene (6 bases). The length of the CDR3 is 16 residues. V lost 1 base and J 0 bases, leaving 12 bases between the germline ends. Germline-derived CDR1 and CDR2 are LGHNA and YNFKEQ. The CDR3 nucleotides are TGTGCCAGCAGCCAAGTAGGGGGTCCCATGAACACTGAAGCTTTCTTT. This codes for CASSQVGGPMNTEAFF.

The V gene is TRBV6-5, the J gene TRBJ2-5; 7 bases align to TRBD2. Germline V gene sequence: CDR1 MNHEY, CDR2 SVGAGI. The CDR3 is made up of 14 amino acids. V lost 7 bases and J lost 7; bases outside the gene matches: 12. The CDR3 protein is CASIPSSGGGTQYF. The CDR3 DNA reads as TGTGCCAGCATCCCGTCTAGCGGCGGGGGGACCCAGTACTTC.

A few counts support this clone. The V and J genes are TRBV20-1 and TRBJ2-5, with D hard to call. Germline lookup yields CDR1 DFQATT and CDR2 SNEGSKA (reference sequence). V was clipped by 7 bases and J by 2 bases, with 8 bases between them. The length of the CDR3 is 11 residues. The CDR3 is CSVRIQETQYF. The DNA for the CDR3 is TGCAGTGTGCGAATTCAAGAGACCCAGTACTTC.

The chain is built from TRBV6-6 and TRBJ1-3; TRBD1 aligns across 8 bases. Germline CDR1 and CDR2: MNHNY and SVGAGI (reference sequence). This CDR3 spans 15 amino acids. V trimming: 6 bases; J trimming: 3 bases; junction bases outside the gene matches: 7. The CDR3 here is CASRKGQDYGNTIYF. The CDR3 nucleotides read TGTGCCAGCAGGAAGGGACAGGACTATGGAAACACCATATATTTT.

This clone was recorded at least ten times. V gene TRBV7-2 combines with J gene TRBJ1-5, with D unresolved. V shed 3 bases and J shed 0 bases, with 12 bases lying between them. CDR1 and CDR2 (germline): SGHTA, FQGNSA. This CDR3 contains 16 residues. The CDR3 loop is CASSLGSPYSNQPQHF. The CDR3 coding sequence is TGTGCCAGCAGCTTGGGCAGCCCTTATAGCAATCAGCCCCAGCATTTT. The full variable domain, with the rest looked up from reference TRBV7-2 and TRBJ1-5, is GAGVSQSPSNKVTEKGKDVELRCDPISGHTALYWYRQSLGQGLEFLIYFQGNSAPDKSGLPSDRFSAERTGGSVSTLTIQRTQQEDSAVYLCASSLGSPYSNQPQHFGDGTRLSIL.

The CDR3 here is CASSLEGLSQPQHF. In DNA, the CDR3 is TGTGCCAGCAGCTTGGAGGGTCTCAGTCAGCCCCAGCATTTT. The chain combines TRBV28 with TRBJ1-5; D ambiguous. The germline V gene has CDR1 MDHEN and CDR2 SYDVKM. The CDR3 totals 14 residues. Trimming removed 6 bases from V and 6 bases from J, with 15 bases in between. The variable domain in full, with the rest retrieved from reference TRBV28 and TRBJ1-5, is DVKVTQSSRYLVKRTGEKVFLECVQDMDHENMFWYRQDPGLGLRLIYFSYDVKMKEKGDIPEGYSVSREKKERFSLILESASTNQTSMYLCASSLEGLSQPQHFGDGTRLSIL.

The V call is TRBV5-6, the J call TRBJ2-1; no firm D call. The V and J ends lost 4 bases and 8 bases respectively, with 13 bases between them. Per the germline V gene, CDR1 is SGHDT and CDR2 is YYEEEE. The CDR3 consists of 13 residues. The CDR3 bases are TGTGCCAGCAGCCTTACCCTACTTGATGAGCAGTTCTTC. Its translation: CASSLTLLDEQFF.

This clone has a count of ten or more. V gene TRBV9 combines with J gene TRBJ1-1; D perhaps matches TRBD1 (5 bases). V was clipped by 5 bases and J by 1 base, with 15 bases between them. This CDR3 has 15 amino acids. The germline gives CDR1 SGDLS, CDR2 YYNGEE. The CDR3 DNA is TGTGCCAGCAGACAATCCGACAGAACGAACACTGAAGCTTTCTTT. Translating gives CASRQSDRTNTEAFF.

This clone was seen a handful of times. V gene TRBV11-2 combines with J gene TRBJ2-1; TRBD2 aligns across 7 bases. This CDR3 is 15 amino acids long. Germline V gene lookup returns CDR1 SGHAT and CDR2 FQNNGV. With V trimmed by 1 base and J by 7 bases, 7 bases remained unmatched. CDR3 region: CASSLVFGGGNEQFF. CDR3 sequence (DNA): TGTGCCAGCAGCTTAGTGTTTGGGGGAGGGAATGAGCAGTTCTTC.

This clone was seen a handful of times. This chain connects TRBV28 to TRBJ2-3, with 7 bases that match TRBD1. CDR3 length: 15 amino acids. Germline V lookup: CDR1 MDHEN, CDR2 SYDVKM. V shed 5 bases and J 6 bases; nucleotides not matched to a gene: 11. The CDR3 protein is CASSILTGLLDTQYF. The CDR3 bases are TGTGCCAGCAGTATACTGACAGGGTTGTTGGATACGCAGTATTTT. Full variable domain (missing parts from reference TRBV28 and TRBJ2-3): DVKVTQSSRYLVKRTGEKVFLECVQDMDHENMFWYRQDPGLGLRLIYFSYDVKMKEKGDIPEGYSVSREKKERFSLILESASTNQTSMYLCASSILTGLLDTQYFGPGTRLTVL.

This clone was counted at least ten times. The CDR3 DNA is TGCAGCGTGTCCTCAGGGAGCAATCAGCCCCAGCATTTT. As protein: CSVSSGSNQPQHF. The chain carries TRBV29-1 and TRBJ1-5; the D gene is possibly TRBD1 (5 bases). Germline V gives CDR1 SQVTM, CDR2 ANQGSEA. Trimming pared 6 bases from V and 1 base from J, leaving 10 bases between. This CDR3 comprises 13 residues. Looking up the rest from reference TRBV29-1 and TRBJ1-5 gives the full variable domain: SAVISQKPSRDICQRGTSLTIQCQVDSQVTMMFWYRQQPGQSLTLIATANQGSEATYESGFVIDKFPISRPNLTFSTLTVSNMSPEDSSIYLCSVSSGSNQPQHFGDGTRLSIL.

The chain combines TRBV9 with TRBJ2-3; 9 bases line up with TRBD2. With 0 bases clipped from V and 4 bases from J, the junction kept 6 bases outside the gene matches. The length of the CDR3 is 16 residues. CDR1 is SGDLS and CDR2 is YYNGEE in the germline V gene. The CDR3 loop is CASSVDGSGGADTQYF. The CDR3 DNA is TGTGCCAGCAGCGTAGACGGTAGCGGGGGTGCAGATACGCAGTATTTT. Full variable domain (outside the CDR3, taken from reference TRBV9 and TRBJ2-3): DSGVTQTPKHLITATGQRVTLRCSPRSGDLSVYWYQQSLDQGLQFLIQYYNGEERAKGNILERFSAQQFPDLHSELNLSSLELGDSALYFCASSVDGSGGADTQYFGPGTRLTVL.

In the case of this clone: A single base separates this from a much larger clone, so it may be a read error. The rearrangement links TRBV11-2 to TRBJ2-7; TRBD1 aligns across 8 bases. The trim removed 3 bases at V and 2 bases at J, leaving 3 bases unmatched. The CDR3 loop spans 14 amino acids. The germline gives CDR1 SGHAT, CDR2 FQNNGV. The CDR3 bases are TGTGCCAGCAGCTTGGGGACAGGAGCCTACGAGCAGTACTTC. It codes for CASSLGTGAYEQYF.